The next 21 T cell receptor beta chains were all read from a single sample in a study of blood T cell repertoires in COVID-19. The data were produced by immunoSEQ multiplex PCR, yet TCRdb's version contains in-frame clones alone and is incomplete. This repertoire shows tens of thousands of clones, roughly four fifths found once; its top ten account for 40% to 45%. The sequencing input was peripheral blood. These receptors were collected from a man of 80 years or more with acute or convalescent COVID-19.

The CDR3 sequence is CASSLGLAGETQYF. The CDR3 DNA sequence: TGCGCCAGCAGCCTAGGACTAGCGGGAGAGACCCAGTACTTC. The V and J genes are TRBV4-3 and TRBJ2-5; 11 positions agree with TRBD2. Germline V gene lookup returns CDR1 LGHNA and CDR2 YSLEER. With 4 bases clipped from V and 4 bases from J, the junction kept 2 bases outside the gene matches. This CDR3 has 14 residues.

This clone was detected a few times. This chain uses TRBV7-9 with TRBJ1-1; D unclear. V was cut by 2 bases and J by 0 bases, with 4 bases left in between. Germline V gene data show CDR1 as SEHNR and CDR2 as FQNEAQ (reference sequence). This CDR3 contains 13 residues. CDR3 coding DNA: TGTGCCAGCAGCTTATTCGTGAACACTGAAGCTTTCTTT. It yields the protein CASSLFVNTEAFF.

As for this clone: The junction shows a germline mismatch at one end, possibly a read error. V usage is TRBV10-3 and J usage is TRBJ1-1, with no clear D. CDR1 is ENHRY, CDR2 SYGVKD, per germline. The length of the CDR3 is 14 residues. CDR3 sequence reads: CAISEYPQNTEAFF. The CDR3 coding sequence is TGTGCCATCAGCGAGTATCCACAGAACACTGAAGCTTTCTTT.

The chain joins TRBV7-8 to TRBJ2-7; 7 positions agree with TRBD1. CDR1 and CDR2 from the germline V gene are SGHVS and FQNEAQ. The CDR3 sequence is 14 residues long. V lost 6 bases and J lost 3; bases outside the gene matches: 8. CDR3 loop: CASSWGAGGYEQYF. The CDR3 region has the DNA TGTGCCAGCAGTTGGGGAGCAGGGGGCTACGAGCAGTACTTC. The whole variable domain, remainder taken from reference TRBV7-8 and TRBJ2-7, is GAGVSQSPRYKVAKRGQDVALRCDPISGHVSLFWYQQALGQGPEFLTYFQNEAQLDKSGLPSDRFFAERPEGSVSTLKIQRTQQEDSAVYLCASSWGAGGYEQYFGPGTRLTVT.

V is TRBV18 and J is TRBJ1-5; TRBD1 might be the D (5 bases). This CDR3 is 17 amino acids long. V was trimmed by 2 bases and J by 0 bases, leaving 14 bases between them. Germline CDR1 KGHSH, CDR2 LQKENI. CDR3 nucleotides: TGTGCCAGCTCACCATCCTCGCAGGGCTCTAGCAATCAGCCCCAGCATTTT. Residues: CASSPSSQGSSNQPQHF.

The chain links TRBV19 to TRBJ2-1, with D perhaps matching TRBD1 (6 bases). The V gene's germline CDR1 is LNHDA and CDR2 SQIVND (reference sequence). The V end was cut by 0 bases, the J end by 11 bases, with 11 bases between. The CDR3 totals 13 residues. The CDR3: CASSIDDGTQQFF. The CDR3 DNA is TGTGCCAGTAGTATAGATGATGGGACACAGCAGTTCTTC.

The CDR3 sequence: CASSLESQGFNEQFF. The CDR3 coding sequence is TGCGCCAGCAGCTTGGAGTCACAGGGTTTCAATGAGCAGTTCTTC. The rearrangement uses TRBV5-1 and TRBJ2-1; tentatively, D is TRBD1 (6 bases). The germline gives CDR1 SGHRS, CDR2 YFSETQ. The CDR3 loop spans 15 amino acids. With 0 bases removed from V and 6 bases from J, the gap between germline ends came to 13 bases.

The gene calls are TRBV11-3 and TRBJ2-2; D possibly corresponds to TRBD1 (5 bases). Germline V gene lookup returns CDR1 SGHNT and CDR2 YENEEA. CDR3 length: 15 residues. Deletions cut 3 bases from V and 0 bases from J, with 8 bases between. CDR3 protein: CASSFSTANTGELFF. As DNA, the CDR3 is TGTGCCAGCAGCTTCTCGACAGCGAACACCGGGGAGCTGTTTTTT.

This rearrangement joins TRBV7-9 to TRBJ2-1, with D perhaps matching TRBD1 (5 bases). This CDR3 contains 15 residues. Looked up from germline, CDR1 is SEHNR and CDR2 is FQNEAQ (reference sequence). V dropped 5 bases and J dropped 0 bases, with 11 bases sitting between them. CDR3 nucleotide sequence: TGTGCCAGCAGCCCCCGACAGTCCTCCTACAATGAGCAGTTCTTC. Amino acid sequence: CASSPRQSSYNEQFF.

The J gene is TRBJ2-1, the V gene TRBV5-4, with 8 nucleotides matching TRBD2. The germline V gene has CDR1 SGHNT and CDR2 YYREEE (reference sequence). After removal of 7 bases from V and 4 bases from J, the junction contained 4 bases not matched to a gene. CDR3 length equals 13 residues. The CDR3 DNA is TGTGCCAGCTCCGGGGGGGGTTACAATGAGCAGTTCTTC. This encodes CASSGGGYNEQFF.

This clone was picked up one time. Here the CDR3 DNA reads TGCGCCAGCAGCCAAGATCCGACTGCTAGCGGGGGGTCTGGTGAGACCCAGTACTTC. Translated: CASSQDPTASGGSGETQYF. The chain joins TRBV4-1 to TRBJ2-5, with TRBD2 matching 11 bases. V gave up 0 bases and J gave up 5 bases; unmatched junction bases: 14. In germline, CDR1 is MGHRA, CDR2 YSYEKL. The CDR3 covers 19 residues.

CDR3: CATRTFSNTGELFF. The CDR3 DNA is TGTGCCACTAGGACTTTCTCCAACACCGGGGAGCTGTTTTTT. V usage is TRBV19 and J usage is TRBJ2-2; tentatively, D is TRBD2 (5 bases). From germline, CDR1 is LNHDA and CDR2 SQIVND (reference sequence). V lost 10 bases to trimming and J lost 2 bases, with 14 bases between them. The CDR3 totals 14 residues.

For this clone: The missing conserved phenylalanine or tryptophan at the end of this CDR3 makes a read error likely. Because the CDR3's place on the DNA is in doubt, the DNA is left out and the CDR3 is given as listed by TCRdb. This chain uses TRBV28 with TRBJ1-4; the table's D gene call, TRBD1, was not cross checked with the DNA. Inclusive of both ends, the CDR3 amounts to 12 amino acids. Germline V gene lookup returns CDR1 MDHEN and CDR2 SYDVKM. This chain's CDR3 is CASSLPQGQGSL.

This clone was recorded once. The chain employs TRBV6-5 and TRBJ2-2; D is ambiguous. V dropped 6 bases and J dropped 1 base, with 9 bases sitting between them. Germline V gene data show CDR1 as MNHEY and CDR2 as SVGAGI. CDR3 size: 14 residues. The CDR3 protein is CASRQRMNTGELFF. CDR3 coding DNA: TGTGCCAGCAGACAGAGAATGAACACCGGGGAGCTGTTTTTT.

The rearrangement links TRBV19 to TRBJ2-2; 8 bases are a match to TRBD1. V was clipped by 3 bases and J by 6 bases; unmatched bases: 3. The CDR3 is 14 amino acids. Germline CDR1 reads LNHDA; CDR2 reads SQIVND (reference sequence). As DNA, the CDR3 is TGTGCCAGTAGTATCAGGGGGCCGGCCGGGGAGCTGTTTTTT. This codes for CASSIRGPAGELFF.

In regard to this clone: Different DNA sequences within this sample yield the same CDR3. CDR3 sequence: CASSLFGLAASTDTQYF. The CDR3 region has the DNA TGTGCCAGCAGTTTATTCGGACTAGCGGCTAGCACAGATACGCAGTATTTT. This rearrangement joins TRBV28 to TRBJ2-3, with 10 positions matching TRBD2. The CDR3 extends over 17 amino acids. CDR1 MDHEN and CDR2 SYDVKM come from the germline V gene. After removal of 1 base from V and 0 bases from J, the junction contained 4 bases not matched to a gene.

This chain joins TRBV7-2 and TRBJ2-5; 7 nucleotides match TRBD2. Germline V lookup: CDR1 SGHTA, CDR2 FQGNSA. J gave up 4 bases and V 5 bases, and 7 bases lay outside the gene matches. This CDR3 spans 14 amino acids. The DNA of the CDR3 is TGTGCCAGCAGCGTACGGACTAGGGGAGAGACCCAGTACTTC. Protein: CASSVRTRGETQYF.

The chain employs TRBV7-2 and TRBJ2-2, with 7 bases fitting TRBD2. The CDR3 contains 13 residues. Germline loops: CDR1 SGHTA, CDR2 FQGNSA. V was pared by 6 bases and J by 4 bases, with 2 bases of the junction left unmatched. The CDR3 DNA is TGTGCCAGCAGGGTAGCGGGCACCGGGGAGCTGTTTTTT. Protein product: CASRVAGTGELFF.

The genes are TRBV5-1 and TRBJ2-1; D is perhaps TRBD2 (6 bases). Germline-derived CDR1 and CDR2 are SGHRS and YFSETQ. The CDR3 is 16 amino acids. Trimming left V 0 bases short and J 8 bases short, with 18 bases between. The CDR3 loop reads CASSLAGLSMGDEQFF. The CDR3 nucleotides read TGCGCCAGCAGCTTGGCGGGACTTTCCATGGGGGATGAGCAGTTCTTC.

This clone was found a few times. This chain joins TRBV29-1 and TRBJ1-1, with D unclear. The CDR3 sequence is 10 residues long. Germline loops: CDR1 SQVTM, CDR2 ANQGSEA. The V end was cut by 5 bases, the J end by 3 bases, with 4 bases between. The CDR3 DNA sequence: TGCAGCGTTATCGACACTGAAGCTTTCTTT. Translation: CSVIDTEAFF.

The V gene is TRBV27, the J gene TRBJ2-5, with unresolved D. Germline-derived CDR1 and CDR2 are MNHEY and SMNVEV (reference sequence). The CDR3 runs 13 residues. The V end was cut by 2 bases, the J end by 0 bases, with 4 bases between. As DNA, the CDR3 is TGTGCCAGCAGTTTAAGCTACCAAGAGACCCAGTACTTC. This codes for CASSLSYQETQYF.